These T cell receptor beta chains were read from a single sample in a study of cytomegalovirus exposure and HLA in healthy donors. Sequencing was performed with immunoSEQ multiplex PCR; in TCRdb, only in-frame clones are kept and a portion is missing. The sample has a few hundred thousand clones, approximately 78% seen once. The sequenced sample consisted of PBMCs. The receptors shown here come from a man in his thirties or forties in good health and CMV-seronegative. CDR3s include the opening cysteine and the closing phenylalanine or tryptophan. D genes are given only for firm matches. Rows may omit the clone size; those that give it use once, few, many or a size class.

j_call: TRBJ2-3
clone_size: NA
d_call: NA
v_call: TRBV27
cdr3_nt: TGTGCCAGCAGTTTCGTCCGAGGCACAGATACGCAGTATTTT
cdr3_aa: CASSFVRGTDTQYF

j_call: TRBJ2-6
clone_size: NA
d_call: NA
v_call: TRBV4-1
cdr3_nt: TGCGCCAGCAGCCAAGGATCCTGGGGGACTCTCTCTGGGGCCAACGTCCTGACTTTC
cdr3_aa: CASSQGSWGTLSGANVLTF

j_call: TRBJ1-5
clone_size: NA
d_call: NA
v_call: TRBV6-1
cdr3_nt: TGTGCCAGCATCTCCCAGGATAATCAGCCCCAGCATTTT
cdr3_aa: CASISQDNQPQHF

j_call: TRBJ2-7
clone_size: NA
d_call: NA
v_call: TRBV6-5
cdr3_nt: TGTGCCAGCAGTTACAGCGCTAGCTCCTACGAGCAGTACTTC
cdr3_aa: CASSYSASSYEQYF

j_call: TRBJ2-3
clone_size: NA
d_call: TRBD2
v_call: TRBV10-3
cdr3_nt: TGTGCCATCAGTGAGTCGGGAAGGCGGGGGAGCACAGATACGCAGTATTTT
cdr3_aa: CAISESGRRGSTDTQYF

j_call: TRBJ1-5
clone_size: NA
d_call: NA
v_call: TRBV28
cdr3_nt: TGTGCCAGCAGCCCTCAGGACTTCCAGCCCCAGCATTTT
cdr3_aa: CASSPQDFQPQHF

j_call: TRBJ1-5
clone_size: NA
d_call: TRBD1
v_call: TRBV9
cdr3_nt: TGTGCCAGCAGCGCGACAGGGGGGAATCAGCCCCAGCATTTT
cdr3_aa: CASSATGGNQPQHF

j_call: TRBJ1-4
clone_size: few
d_call: TRBD1
v_call: TRBV6-5
cdr3_nt: TGTGCCAGCAGACTCGGACAGGGGGTGGGAAAACTGTTTTTT
cdr3_aa: CASRLGQGVGKLFF

j_call: TRBJ2-7
clone_size: NA
d_call: TRBD1
v_call: TRBV27
cdr3_nt: TGTGCCAGCAGTCGGGACAGGGGGTCCTCCGAGCAGTACTTC
cdr3_aa: CASSRDRGSSEQYF

j_call: TRBJ2-4
clone_size: NA
d_call: NA
v_call: TRBV27
cdr3_nt: TGTGCCAGCAGTCTCCTAGCCAAAAACATTCAGTACTTC
cdr3_aa: CASSLLAKNIQYF

j_call: TRBJ1-2
clone_size: NA
d_call: NA
v_call: TRBV11-3
cdr3_nt: TGTGCCAGCAGCTCGGGGGGAGTTGGCTACACCTTC
cdr3_aa: CASSSGGVGYTF

j_call: TRBJ2-5
clone_size: NA
d_call: TRBD2
v_call: TRBV28
cdr3_nt: TGTGCCAGCAGTTCCCCCGGGACTAGCGGGGGGGCGGGGGGAGAGACCCAGTACTTC
cdr3_aa: CASSSPGTSGGAGGETQYF

j_call: TRBJ1-1
clone_size: NA
d_call: NA
v_call: TRBV30
cdr3_nt: TGTGCCTGGGCCCGGGTGGCGGCTGAAGCTTTCTTT
cdr3_aa: CAWARVAAEAFF

j_call: TRBJ2-2
clone_size: NA
d_call: TRBD1
v_call: TRBV7-9
cdr3_nt: TGTGCCAGCAGCTCGCCGGGACAGAGTCGCGGGGAGCTGTTTTTT
cdr3_aa: CASSSPGQSRGELFF

j_call: TRBJ1-4
clone_size: NA
d_call: NA
v_call: TRBV28
cdr3_nt: TGTGCCAGTAGTCAAGGCCCGAGGCGCGAAAAACTGTTTTTT
cdr3_aa: CASSQGPRREKLFF

j_call: TRBJ2-2
clone_size: NA
d_call: NA
v_call: TRBV11-3
cdr3_nt: TGTGCCAGCAGCTTAGTCAACGGGGAGCTGTTTTTT
cdr3_aa: CASSLVNGELFF

j_call: TRBJ2-1
clone_size: NA
d_call: NA
v_call: TRBV7-3
cdr3_nt: TGTGCCAGCAGCTTTACACAGGGAAGTAAGGTGCAGTTCTTC
cdr3_aa: CASSFTQGSKVQFF

j_call: TRBJ2-3
clone_size: once
d_call: TRBD2
v_call: TRBV5-6
cdr3_nt: TGTGCCAGCAGCTTGCGGCTAGCGGGGATCATCACAGATACGCAGTATTTT
cdr3_aa: CASSLRLAGIITDTQYF

j_call: TRBJ1-3
clone_size: NA
d_call: NA
v_call: TRBV29-1
cdr3_nt: TGCAGCGTTGAAGACAGGGTCTCTGGAAACACCATATATTTT
cdr3_aa: CSVEDRVSGNTIYF

j_call: TRBJ1-2
clone_size: NA
d_call: TRBD1
v_call: TRBV28
cdr3_nt: TGTGCCAGCAACGGACAGGGGTATGGCTACACCTTC
cdr3_aa: CASNGQGYGYTF

j_call: TRBJ1-1
clone_size: NA
d_call: TRBD1
v_call: TRBV6-6
cdr3_nt: TGTGCCAGCAGTTCGCAGGGGGCCCTTGCTATACAGGAAGCTTTCTTT
cdr3_aa: CASSSQGALAIQEAFF

j_call: TRBJ1-1
clone_size: NA
d_call: NA
v_call: TRBV5-1
cdr3_nt: TGCGCCAGCAGCTTGGAAGAAAGGACATCTGAAGCTTTCTTT
cdr3_aa: CASSLEERTSEAFF

j_call: TRBJ2-7
clone_size: NA
d_call: TRBD1
v_call: TRBV28
cdr3_nt: TGTGCCAGCACCCGGGACAGGGTGGGCGAGCAGTACTTC
cdr3_aa: CASTRDRVGEQYF

j_call: TRBJ2-2
clone_size: NA
d_call: TRBD2
v_call: TRBV7-6
cdr3_nt: TGTGCCAGCAGCTCGCTAGCGGGGGCCAACACCGGGGAGCTGTTTTTT
cdr3_aa: CASSSLAGANTGELFF

j_call: TRBJ1-1
clone_size: once
d_call: TRBD1
v_call: TRBV6-6
cdr3_nt: TGTGCCAGCAGGACAGGGATTAACGCTGAAGCTTTCTTT
cdr3_aa: CASRTGINAEAFF

j_call: TRBJ2-2
clone_size: once
d_call: TRBD2
v_call: TRBV19
cdr3_nt: TGTGCCAGTAGTCGTCGACTAGCGGGGGGGCCTAAGAGTACCGGGGAGCTGTTTTTT
cdr3_aa: CASSRRLAGGPKSTGELFF

j_call: TRBJ2-1
clone_size: NA
d_call: NA
v_call: TRBV18
cdr3_nt: TGTGCCAGCTCACTGCTACCGGGGATCAATGAGCAGTTCTTC
cdr3_aa: CASSLLPGINEQFF

j_call: TRBJ2-3
clone_size: NA
d_call: NA
v_call: TRBV11-2
cdr3_nt: TGTGCCAGTACAGGGGGGGGCACAGATACGCAGTATTTT
cdr3_aa: CASTGGGTDTQYF

j_call: TRBJ2-2
clone_size: NA
d_call: TRBD1
v_call: TRBV9
cdr3_nt: TGTGCCAGCAGCGTATTCGGGACAGGGGGACCCGGGGAGCTGTTTTTT
cdr3_aa: CASSVFGTGGPGELFF

j_call: TRBJ2-3
clone_size: once
d_call: TRBD2
v_call: TRBV27
cdr3_nt: TGTGCCAGCAGTTTATGGCTAGCGGGGGGTACTAGCACAGATACGCAGTATTTT
cdr3_aa: CASSLWLAGGTSTDTQYF

j_call: TRBJ1-4
clone_size: NA
d_call: TRBD1
v_call: TRBV19
cdr3_nt: TGTGCCAGTAGTGAGGCCAGGGGGATTACCGGGCTTCCGGATGAAAAACTGTTTTTT
cdr3_aa: CASSEARGITGLPDEKLFF

j_call: TRBJ2-1
clone_size: NA
d_call: TRBD2
v_call: TRBV7-3
cdr3_nt: TGTGCCAGCAGCCCGGGGGGGGCCAGGGGTGAGCAGTTCTTC
cdr3_aa: CASSPGGARGEQFF

j_call: TRBJ2-3
clone_size: NA
d_call: NA
v_call: TRBV4-2
cdr3_nt: TGTGCCAGCAGCCAATATGGCTTCGGCGGGACCCTCACAGATACGCAGTATTTT
cdr3_aa: CASSQYGFGGTLTDTQYF

j_call: TRBJ2-1
clone_size: NA
d_call: NA
v_call: TRBV18
cdr3_nt: TGTGCCAGCTCACGTGAGGTCTCAAGCTCCTACAATGAGCAGTTCTTC
cdr3_aa: CASSREVSSSYNEQFF

j_call: TRBJ2-5
clone_size: NA
d_call: NA
v_call: TRBV6-5
cdr3_nt: TGTGCCAGCAGTTACCAGGTGGGGGCACGGGAGACCCAGTACTTC
cdr3_aa: CASSYQVGARETQYF

j_call: TRBJ2-5
clone_size: NA
d_call: NA
v_call: TRBV27
cdr3_nt: TGTGCCAGCAGTTTACGGCCAGGGGGGGAGACCCAGTACTTC
cdr3_aa: CASSLRPGGETQYF

j_call: TRBJ1-6
clone_size: NA
d_call: NA
v_call: TRBV14
cdr3_nt: TGTGCCAGCAGGCCGAACGTGGGGGCCTCACCCCTCCACTTT
cdr3_aa: CASRPNVGASPLHF

j_call: TRBJ2-1
clone_size: NA
d_call: NA
v_call: TRBV7-2
cdr3_nt: TGTGCCAGCAGCTTAAGTCTTGGAGGGATGGATGAGCAGTTCTTC
cdr3_aa: CASSLSLGGMDEQFF

j_call: TRBJ2-5
clone_size: NA
d_call: NA
v_call: TRBV28
cdr3_nt: TGTGCCAGCAGTGCAACAGGTTGGGAGACCCAGTACTTC
cdr3_aa: CASSATGWETQYF

j_call: TRBJ1-2
clone_size: NA
d_call: TRBD1
v_call: TRBV19
cdr3_nt: TGTGCCAGTGGACAGGGAGCTAACTATGGCTACACCTTC
cdr3_aa: CASGQGANYGYTF

j_call: TRBJ1-2
clone_size: NA
d_call: TRBD1
v_call: TRBV5-1
cdr3_nt: TGCGCCAGCAGCCTCCGGACAGGGGGAATTCATGGCTACACCTTC
cdr3_aa: CASSLRTGGIHGYTF

j_call: TRBJ1-5
clone_size: NA
d_call: NA
v_call: TRBV6-4
cdr3_nt: TGTGCCAGCAGTGTGTCATTCAATCAGCCCCAGCATTTT
cdr3_aa: CASSVSFNQPQHF

j_call: TRBJ2-1
clone_size: NA
d_call: TRBD2
v_call: TRBV7-9
cdr3_nt: TGTGCCAGCAGCTTAGAATCTAGCGGGGGGCCTCACGAGTTCTTC
cdr3_aa: CASSLESSGGPHEFF

j_call: TRBJ2-1
clone_size: NA
d_call: TRBD1
v_call: TRBV6-6
cdr3_nt: TGTGCCAGCACCTACGGGACAGGGGTACATGAGCAGTTCTTC
cdr3_aa: CASTYGTGVHEQFF

j_call: TRBJ1-2
clone_size: NA
d_call: NA
v_call: TRBV4-2
cdr3_nt: TGTGCCAGCAGCCGGACCCGGGGGGGCGCTAAGGGCTACACCTTC
cdr3_aa: CASSRTRGGAKGYTF

j_call: TRBJ1-1
clone_size: NA
d_call: NA
v_call: TRBV5-1
cdr3_nt: TGCGCCAGCAGCTTGGATACCGGGAATTTGAACACTGAAGCTTTCTTT
cdr3_aa: CASSLDTGNLNTEAFF

j_call: TRBJ1-3
clone_size: few
d_call: NA
v_call: TRBV28
cdr3_nt: TGTGCCAGCAGTTTTCAGGGAATTAAGACTGGAAACACCATATATTTT
cdr3_aa: CASSFQGIKTGNTIYF

j_call: TRBJ2-7
clone_size: NA
d_call: NA
v_call: TRBV5-8
cdr3_nt: TGTGCCAGCAGCTTTTGGTCTCCCGCCGGGGGTGAATACGAGCAGTACTTC
cdr3_aa: CASSFWSPAGGEYEQYF

j_call: TRBJ1-2
clone_size: few
d_call: TRBD1
v_call: TRBV5-4
cdr3_nt: TGTGCCAGCAGCTTCCCGGGACAGGGCTTATATGGCTACACCTTC
cdr3_aa: CASSFPGQGLYGYTF

j_call: TRBJ2-1
clone_size: few
d_call: TRBD2
v_call: TRBV12-5
cdr3_nt: TGTGCTAGTGGTTTGGCCAGCGGGGACCCTTGGGATGAGCAGTTCTTC
cdr3_aa: CASGLASGDPWDEQFF

j_call: TRBJ1-1
clone_size: NA
d_call: NA
v_call: TRBV10-3
cdr3_nt: TGTGCCATCAGCGCAGCAGGGGCAGGGAACACTGAAGCCTTCTTT
cdr3_aa: CAISAAGAGNTEAFF

j_call: TRBJ2-7
clone_size: NA
d_call: NA
v_call: TRBV9
cdr3_nt: TGTGCCAGCAGCGTAGTGGGGGGCGAGCAGTACTTC
cdr3_aa: CASSVVGGEQYF

j_call: TRBJ2-1
clone_size: NA
d_call: TRBD2
v_call: TRBV9
cdr3_nt: TGTGCCAGCAGCGTGGCGGGGGGGGCGAACAATGAGCAGTTCTTC
cdr3_aa: CASSVAGGANNEQFF

j_call: TRBJ2-3
clone_size: NA
d_call: TRBD2
v_call: TRBV5-8
cdr3_nt: TGTGCCAGCCGATTAGCGGGGGACACAGATACGCAGTATTTT
cdr3_aa: CASRLAGDTDTQYF